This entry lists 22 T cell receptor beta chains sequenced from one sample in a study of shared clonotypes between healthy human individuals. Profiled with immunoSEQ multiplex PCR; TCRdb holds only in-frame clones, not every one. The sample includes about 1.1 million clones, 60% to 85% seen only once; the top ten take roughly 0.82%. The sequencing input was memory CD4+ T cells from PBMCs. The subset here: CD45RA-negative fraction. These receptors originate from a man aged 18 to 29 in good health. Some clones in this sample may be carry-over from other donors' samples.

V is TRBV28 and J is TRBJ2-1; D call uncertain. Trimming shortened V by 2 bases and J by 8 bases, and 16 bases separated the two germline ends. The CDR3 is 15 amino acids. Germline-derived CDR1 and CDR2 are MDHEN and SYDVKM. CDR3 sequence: CASSLAAAPKHEQFF. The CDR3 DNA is TGTGCCAGCAGTTTAGCGGCGGCTCCTAAACATGAGCAGTTCTTC. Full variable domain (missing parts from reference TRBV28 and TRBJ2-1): DVKVTQSSRYLVKRTGEKVFLECVQDMDHENMFWYRQDPGLGLRLIYFSYDVKMKEKGDIPEGYSVSREKKERFSLILESASTNQTSMYLCASSLAAAPKHEQFFGPGTRLTVL.

The CDR3 region is CASSFPGQGVYEQYF. The CDR3 DNA follows: TGTGCCAGCAGCTTTCCCGGGCAGGGTGTCTACGAGCAGTACTTC. V usage is TRBV5-4 and J usage is TRBJ2-7, with a tentative D call TRBD1 (5 bases). This CDR3 has 15 residues. The germline V gene has CDR1 SGHNT and CDR2 YYREEE (reference sequence). V was trimmed by 2 bases and J by 3 bases, leaving 15 bases between them. Full variable domain (missing parts from reference TRBV5-4 and TRBJ2-7): ETGVTQSPTHLIKTRGQQVTLRCSSQSGHNTVSWYQQALGQGPQFIFQYYREEENGRGNFPPRFSGLQFPNYSSELNVNALELDDSALYLCASSFPGQGVYEQYFGPGTRLTVT.

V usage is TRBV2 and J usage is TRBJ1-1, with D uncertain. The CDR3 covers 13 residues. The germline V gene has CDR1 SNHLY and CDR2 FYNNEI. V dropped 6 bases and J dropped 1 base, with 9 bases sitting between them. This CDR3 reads CASRQGENTEAFF. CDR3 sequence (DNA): TGTGCCAGCAGACAAGGAGAGAACACTGAAGCTTTCTTT. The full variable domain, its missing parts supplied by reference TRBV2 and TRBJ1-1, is EPEVTQTPSHQVTQMGQEVILRCVPISNHLYFYWYRQILGQKVEFLVSFYNNEISEKSEIFDDQFSVERPDGSNFTLKIRSTKLEDSAMYFCASRQGENTEAFFGQGTRLTVV.

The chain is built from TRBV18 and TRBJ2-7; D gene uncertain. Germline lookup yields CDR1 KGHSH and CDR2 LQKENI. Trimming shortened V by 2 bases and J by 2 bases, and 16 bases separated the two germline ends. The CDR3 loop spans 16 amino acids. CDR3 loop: CASSPGPLAATYEQYF. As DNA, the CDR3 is TGTGCCAGCTCACCAGGGCCCTTGGCAGCCACCTACGAGCAGTACTTC.

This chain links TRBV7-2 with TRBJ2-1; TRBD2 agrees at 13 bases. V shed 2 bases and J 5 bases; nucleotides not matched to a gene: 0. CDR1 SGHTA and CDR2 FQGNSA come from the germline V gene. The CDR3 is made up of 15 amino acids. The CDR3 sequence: CASSLTSGRDNEQFF. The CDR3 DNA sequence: TGTGCCAGCAGCTTAACTAGCGGGAGGGACAATGAGCAGTTCTTC.

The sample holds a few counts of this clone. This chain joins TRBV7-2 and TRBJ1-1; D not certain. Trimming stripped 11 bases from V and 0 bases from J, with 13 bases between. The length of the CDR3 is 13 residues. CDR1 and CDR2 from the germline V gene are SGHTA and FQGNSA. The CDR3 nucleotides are TGTGCCTCAACAGCGAACATGAACACTGAAGCTTTCTTT. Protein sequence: CASTANMNTEAFF.

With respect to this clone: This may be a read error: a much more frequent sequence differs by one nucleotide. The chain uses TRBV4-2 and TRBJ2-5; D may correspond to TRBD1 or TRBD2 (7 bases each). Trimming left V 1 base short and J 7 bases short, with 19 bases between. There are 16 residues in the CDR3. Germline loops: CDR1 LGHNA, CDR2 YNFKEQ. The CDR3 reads CASSQGREAGGVTQYF. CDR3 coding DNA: TGTGCCAGCAGCCAAGGTCGAGAAGCAGGGGGGGTGACCCAGTACTTC.

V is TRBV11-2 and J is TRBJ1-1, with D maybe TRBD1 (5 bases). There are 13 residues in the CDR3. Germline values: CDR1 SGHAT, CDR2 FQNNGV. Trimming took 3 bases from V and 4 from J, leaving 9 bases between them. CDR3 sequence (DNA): TGTGCCAGCAGCTTCGGGGGGGTCACTGAAGCTTTCTTT. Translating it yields CASSFGGVTEAFF.

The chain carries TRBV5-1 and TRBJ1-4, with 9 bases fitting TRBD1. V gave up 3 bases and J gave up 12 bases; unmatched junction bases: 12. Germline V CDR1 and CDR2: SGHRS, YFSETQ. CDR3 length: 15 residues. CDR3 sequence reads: CASSSRGQGYEELFF. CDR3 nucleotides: TGCGCCAGCAGCTCCCGGGGACAGGGTTACGAAGAACTGTTTTTT.

CDR3 residues: CASSRPGTTSYEQYF. The DNA of the CDR3 is TGTGCCAGCAGCCGTCCCGGGACTACCTCCTACGAGCAGTACTTC. The gene calls are TRBV5-4 and TRBJ2-7; 7 positions agree with TRBD2. Germline V CDR1 and CDR2: SGHNT, YYREEE (reference sequence). This CDR3 is 15 amino acids long. The V gene end was trimmed by 4 bases and the J gene end by 0 bases; junction bases not matched to a gene: 7. The complete variable domain, with remaining parts taken from reference TRBV5-4 and TRBJ2-7, reads ETGVTQSPTHLIKTRGQQVTLRCSSQSGHNTVSWYQQALGQGPQFIFQYYREEENGRGNFPPRFSGLQFPNYSSELNVNALELDDSALYLCASSRPGTTSYEQYFGPGTRLTVT.

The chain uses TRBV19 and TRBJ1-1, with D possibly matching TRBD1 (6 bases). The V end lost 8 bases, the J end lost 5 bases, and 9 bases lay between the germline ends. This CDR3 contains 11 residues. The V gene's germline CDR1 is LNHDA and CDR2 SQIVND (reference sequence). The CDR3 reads CASPGATEAFF. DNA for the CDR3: TGTGCCAGTCCAGGGGCTACTGAAGCTTTCTTT.

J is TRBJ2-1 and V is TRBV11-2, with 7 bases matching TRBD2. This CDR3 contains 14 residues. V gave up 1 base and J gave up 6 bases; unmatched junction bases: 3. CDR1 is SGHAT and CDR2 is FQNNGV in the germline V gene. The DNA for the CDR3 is TGTGCCAGCAGCTTAGCTACTAGCGTCAATGAGCAGTTCTTC. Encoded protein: CASSLATSVNEQFF. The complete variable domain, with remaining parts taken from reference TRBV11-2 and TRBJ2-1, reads EAGVAQSPRYKIIEKRQSVAFWCNPISGHATLYWYQQILGQGPKLLIQFQNNGVVDDSQLPKDRFSAERLKGVDSTLKIQPAKLEDSAVYLCASSLATSVNEQFFGPGTRLTVL.

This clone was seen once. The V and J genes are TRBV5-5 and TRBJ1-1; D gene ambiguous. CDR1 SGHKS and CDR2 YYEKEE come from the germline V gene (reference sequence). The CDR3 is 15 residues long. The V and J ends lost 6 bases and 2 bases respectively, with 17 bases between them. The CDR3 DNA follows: TGTGCCAGCAACAAACTATCGACTAGTAACACTGAAGCTTTCTTT. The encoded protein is CASNKLSTSNTEAFF.

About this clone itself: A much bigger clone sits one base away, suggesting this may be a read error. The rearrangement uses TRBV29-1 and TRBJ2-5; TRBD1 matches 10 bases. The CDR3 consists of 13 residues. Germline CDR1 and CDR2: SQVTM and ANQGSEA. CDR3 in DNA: TGCGGCGTTTCTGGGACAGGGGCGGAGACCCAGTACTTC. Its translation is CGVSGTGAETQYF.

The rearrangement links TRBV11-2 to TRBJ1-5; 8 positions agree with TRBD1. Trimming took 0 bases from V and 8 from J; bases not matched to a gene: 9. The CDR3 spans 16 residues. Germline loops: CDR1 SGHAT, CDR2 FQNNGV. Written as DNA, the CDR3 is TGTGCCAGCAGCTTAGATGGAGGGGCAGGGGGCGAGCCCCAGCATTTT. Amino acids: CASSLDGGAGGEPQHF.

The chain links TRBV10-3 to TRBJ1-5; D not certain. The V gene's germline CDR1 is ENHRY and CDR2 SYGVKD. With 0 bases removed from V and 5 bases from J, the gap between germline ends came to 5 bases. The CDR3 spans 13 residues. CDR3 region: CAISESGHQPQHF. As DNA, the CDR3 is TGTGCCATCAGTGAGTCTGGACATCAGCCCCAGCATTTT.

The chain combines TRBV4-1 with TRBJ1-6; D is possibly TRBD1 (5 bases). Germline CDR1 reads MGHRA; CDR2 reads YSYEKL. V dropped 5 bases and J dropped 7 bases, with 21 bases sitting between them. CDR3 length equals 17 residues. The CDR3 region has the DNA TGCGCCAGCAGCGAACGAGAGGACACTCGGAGAAATTCACCCCTCCACTTT. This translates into CASSEREDTRRNSPLHF.

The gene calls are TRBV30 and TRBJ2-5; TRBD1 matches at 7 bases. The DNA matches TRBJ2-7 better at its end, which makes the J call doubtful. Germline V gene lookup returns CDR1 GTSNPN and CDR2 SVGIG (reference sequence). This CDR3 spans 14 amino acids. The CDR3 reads CAYTDRAKSYEQYF. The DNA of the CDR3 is TGTGCCTACACCGACAGGGCCAAATCCTACGAGCAGTACTTC.

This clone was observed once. The CDR3, as DNA: TGTGCCATGTCCAAGCGGGCAGGGGTAAAGAGGCAAGAGACCCAGTACTTC. Residues: CAMSKRAGVKRQETQYF. The gene calls are TRBV27 and TRBJ2-5; D may be TRBD1 or TRBD2 (6 bases each). Germline values: CDR1 MNHEY, CDR2 SMNVEV (reference sequence). Trimming cost V 10 bases and J 2 bases, with 26 bases left between them. The CDR3 consists of 17 residues.

This CDR3 is CASSLRQGGPGELFF. DNA for the CDR3: TGTGCCAGCAGCTTGAGACAGGGAGGGCCCGGGGAGCTGTTTTTT. The chain uses TRBV11-3 and TRBJ2-2; D tentatively reads TRBD1 or TRBD2 (7 bases each). The CDR3 extends over 15 amino acids. Germline V gene lookup returns CDR1 SGHNT and CDR2 YENEEA. The V end was cut by 3 bases, the J end by 6 bases, with 14 bases between. The whole variable domain, filled in from reference TRBV11-3 and TRBJ2-2, reads EAGVVQSPRYKIIEKKQPVAFWCNPISGHNTLYWYLQNLGQGPELLIRYENEEAVDDSQLPKDRFSAERLKGVDSTLKIQPAELGDSAVYLCASSLRQGGPGELFFGEGSRLTVL.

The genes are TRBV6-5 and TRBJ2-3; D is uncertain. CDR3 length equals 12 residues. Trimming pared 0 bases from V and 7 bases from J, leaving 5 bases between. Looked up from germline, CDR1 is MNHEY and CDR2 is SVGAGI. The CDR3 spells CASSYSPYTQYF. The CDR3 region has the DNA TGTGCCAGCAGTTACTCACCCTATACGCAGTATTTT.

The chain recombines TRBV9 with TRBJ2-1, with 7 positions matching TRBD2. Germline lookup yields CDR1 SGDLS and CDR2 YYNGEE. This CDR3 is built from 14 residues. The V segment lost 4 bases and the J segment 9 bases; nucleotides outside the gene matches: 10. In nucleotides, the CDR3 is TGTGCCAGCAGCACCCGGAGACTAGCAGGTGAGCAGTTCTTC. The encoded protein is CASSTRRLAGEQFF.